One and the same sample provided the 29 T cell receptor beta chains below, sequenced in a study of cytomegalovirus exposure and HLA in healthy donors. 60 Vbeta and 13 Jbeta primers were used in PCR. The data were produced by immunoSEQ multiplex PCR, yet TCRdb's version contains in-frame clones alone and is incomplete. This sample's table has about 170,000 clones. Sequencing was carried out using PBMCs. The receptors stem from a woman aged 55-69 years in good health and CMV-seronegative.

The chain links TRBV7-6 to TRBJ2-4; TRBD2 matches 7 bases. The ends lost 5 bases at V and 1 base at J; junction bases unmatched: 11. CDR1 and CDR2 (germline): SGHVS, FNYEAQ. The CDR3 is 17 amino acids. The CDR3 sequence: CASSRGDYPSAKNIQYF. In DNA form, the CDR3 reads TGTGCCAGCAGCCGGGGGGATTACCCCTCGGCCAAAAACATTCAGTACTTC.

This chain uses TRBV12-5 with TRBJ2-1, with TRBD1 as a possible D gene (6 bases). The ends were cut back, 8 bases at V and 6 bases at J, with 17 bases in the middle. The CDR3 totals 14 residues. Germline-derived CDR1 and CDR2 are LGHNT and FRNRAP. DNA for the CDR3: TGTGCTAGTAGATCATGGGGGCAGGTCAATGAGCAGTTCTTC. This gives the protein CASRSWGQVNEQFF.

V gene TRBV2 combines with J gene TRBJ1-2, with 7 bases lining up with TRBD1. V lost 6 bases to trimming and J lost 2 bases; unmatched junction nucleotides: 9. CDR1 is SNHLY and CDR2 is FYNNEI in the germline V gene. This CDR3 comprises 15 residues. The CDR3 loop reads CASRRGSGGNYGYTF. In DNA form, the CDR3 reads TGTGCCAGCAGGAGAGGGTCAGGGGGAAACTATGGCTACACCTTC.

The V and J genes are TRBV18 and TRBJ1-2, with 10 bases identical to TRBD1. The CDR3 consists of 15 residues. The V gene end was trimmed by 3 bases and the J gene end by 4 bases; junction bases not matched to a gene: 5. Germline CDR1 is KGHSH and CDR2 is LQKENI. The CDR3 coding sequence is TGTGCCAGCTCACCCTGGGGGACAGGGGTCTATGGCTACACCTTC. It specifies CASSPWGTGVYGYTF. Using reference TRBV18 and TRBJ1-2 for the parts outside the CDR3, the full variable domain is NAGVMQNPRHLVRRRGQEARLRCSPMKGHSHVYWYRQLPEEGLKFMVYLQKENIIDESGMPKERFSAEFPKEGPSILRIQQVVRGDSAAYFCASSPWGTGVYGYTFGSGTRLTVV.

The gene calls are TRBV2 and TRBJ2-4, with 7 bases aligning to TRBD2. The V and J ends lost 2 bases and 5 bases, in that order; junction bases with no gene match: 9. Germline assignment: CDR1 SNHLY and CDR2 FYNNEI. CDR3 length equals 16 residues. CDR3 in DNA: TGTGCCAGCAGTGAACAGACTAGCTGGATCCAAAACATTCAGTACTTC. It specifies CASSEQTSWIQNIQYF.

The V gene is TRBV7-9, the J gene TRBJ1-1; TRBD1 aligns across 8 bases. The V segment lost 5 bases and the J segment 10 bases; nucleotides outside the gene matches: 15. CDR1 is SEHNR and CDR2 is FQNEAQ in the germline V gene (reference sequence). The length of the CDR3 is 15 residues. The CDR3 region has the DNA TGTGCCAGCAGCATACAGGACAGGGAAGGCCTCGGAGCTTTCTTT. As protein: CASSIQDREGLGAFF.

The CDR3 is CASSFDRGTGQPQHF. CDR3 sequence (DNA): TGTGCCAGCAGTTTCGACAGGGGAACGGGCCAGCCCCAGCATTTT. This chain uses TRBV6-6 with TRBJ1-5, with 8 bases fitting TRBD1. Germline V gene sequence: CDR1 MNHNY, CDR2 SVGAGI (reference sequence). V trimming: 4 bases; J trimming: 7 bases; junction bases outside the gene matches: 9. The CDR3 runs 15 residues.

The genes are TRBV27 and TRBJ2-1, with 10 nucleotides matching TRBD2. Germline values: CDR1 MNHEY, CDR2 SMNVEV (reference sequence). The CDR3 runs 14 residues. The junction had 6 bases not matched to a gene; V was cut back by 6 bases and J by 7 bases. The CDR3 nucleotides are TGTGCCAGCAGCTTAGCGGGGGGAGTTAATGAGCAGTTCTTC. It translates to CASSLAGGVNEQFF.

The V and J genes are TRBV2 and TRBJ2-5, with TRBD1 identical over 7 bases. The junction had 0 bases not matched to a gene; V was cut back by 6 bases and J by 2 bases. This CDR3 has 12 residues. CDR1 and CDR2 (germline): SNHLY, FYNNEI. The CDR3 region is CASRDRQETQYF. CDR3 nucleotides: TGTGCCAGCAGGGACAGGCAAGAGACCCAGTACTTC. Looking up the rest from reference TRBV2 and TRBJ2-5 gives the full variable domain: EPEVTQTPSHQVTQMGQEVILRCVPISNHLYFYWYRQILGQKVEFLVSFYNNEISEKSEIFDDQFSVERPDGSNFTLKIRSTKLEDSAMYFCASRDRQETQYFGPGTRLLVL.

This sequence joins TRBV2 and TRBJ1-1; a possible D gene is TRBD1 (6 bases). CDR1 and CDR2 (germline): SNHLY, FYNNEI. CDR3 size: 16 residues. V was shortened by 1 base and J by 1 base, with 13 bases between the two germline ends. CDR3 in DNA: TGTGCCAGCAGTGAAGTCAGGGGACGGACGAACACTGAAGCTTTCTTT. It specifies CASSEVRGRTNTEAFF.

The gene calls are TRBV7-8 and TRBJ2-2; D might be TRBD1 (6 bases). Germline-derived CDR1 and CDR2 are SGHVS and FQNEAQ. The CDR3 runs 19 residues. V was trimmed by 2 bases and J by 1 base, leaving 20 bases between them. The DNA of the CDR3 is TGTGCCAGCAGCTTAATCGGTCCGGGGTGGGGGCGGAACACCGGGGAGCTGTTTTTT. It encodes CASSLIGPGWGRNTGELFF.

The J gene is TRBJ2-7, the V gene TRBV7-2; D not resolved. V was cut by 2 bases and J by 2 bases, with 10 bases left in between. The germline V gene has CDR1 SGHTA and CDR2 FQGNSA. This CDR3 comprises 14 residues. The CDR3 here is CASSLSPRAYEQYF. The CDR3 DNA reads as TGTGCCAGCAGCTTATCCCCACGGGCCTACGAGCAGTACTTC.

The chain recombines TRBV7-2 with TRBJ2-6; D gene ambiguous. V lost 2 bases to trimming and J lost 2 bases, with 7 bases between them. Germline loops: CDR1 SGHTA, CDR2 FQGNSA. The CDR3 runs 15 residues. The CDR3 is CASSLNPAGANVLTF. The DNA of the CDR3 is TGTGCCAGCAGCTTAAACCCGGCTGGGGCCAACGTCCTGACTTTC.

The chain combines TRBV19 with TRBJ2-7, with 8 bases that match TRBD1. The junction had 5 bases not matched to a gene; V was cut back by 2 bases and J by 2 bases. The V gene's germline CDR1 is LNHDA and CDR2 SQIVND (reference sequence). The length of the CDR3 is 15 residues. The CDR3 loop reads CASSISGTGTYEQYF. The CDR3 DNA follows: TGTGCCAGTAGTATATCTGGGACAGGTACCTACGAGCAGTACTTC.

The CDR3 protein is CAWSVGGYYNEQFF. The CDR3 DNA reads as TGTGCCTGGAGTGTAGGCGGATACTACAATGAGCAGTTCTTC. The rearrangement joins TRBV30 to TRBJ2-1; D is ambiguous. Germline lookup yields CDR1 GTSNPN and CDR2 SVGIG (reference sequence). Trimming cost V 0 bases and J 3 bases, with 9 bases left between them. The CDR3 extends over 14 amino acids.

The CDR3 loop reads CASSLGGQGKNEQFF. For the CDR3, the DNA is TGCGCCAGCAGCTTGGGGGGACAGGGGAAAAATGAGCAGTTCTTC. This chain uses TRBV5-1 with TRBJ2-1; 10 nucleotides match TRBD1. The CDR3 contains 15 residues. CDR1 is SGHRS and CDR2 is YFSETQ in the germline V gene. J lost 7 bases, V lost 0 bases, and 4 bases had no gene match.

This chain connects TRBV2 to TRBJ2-3, with 9 bases fitting TRBD1. Germline loops: CDR1 SNHLY, CDR2 FYNNEI. V dropped 7 bases and J dropped 3; count of bases not matched to a gene: 2. CDR3 length: 13 amino acids. The CDR3 here is CASKGQGTDTQYF. The DNA for the CDR3 is TGTGCCAGCAAGGGACAGGGTACAGATACGCAGTATTTT.

Of note for this clone: Other DNA variants within this sample encode the same CDR3. The chain carries TRBV25-1 and TRBJ1-2, with a weak D call TRBD1 (6 bases). The CDR3 sequence is 13 residues long. Germline CDR1 is MGHDK and CDR2 is SYGVNS. The V and J ends lost 6 bases and 5 bases respectively, with 13 bases between them. Here the CDR3 reads CASSDRRGYGYTF. The CDR3 DNA is TGTGCCAGCAGCGACCGCAGGGGTTATGGCTACACCTTC.

To note about this clone: Other DNA sequences in this sample translate to the same CDR3. This chain links TRBV9 with TRBJ2-2; D unresolved. The CDR3 sequence is 14 residues long. CDR1 is SGDLS and CDR2 is YYNGEE in the germline V gene. Trimming took off 0 bases at V and 2 bases at J, with 5 bases between the two ends. CDR3 bases: TGTGCCAGCAGCGTAGATGGCAACACCGGGGAGCTGTTTTTT. As protein: CASSVDGNTGELFF. The full variable domain, with the rest looked up from reference TRBV9 and TRBJ2-2, is DSGVTQTPKHLITATGQRVTLRCSPRSGDLSVYWYQQSLDQGLQFLIQYYNGEERAKGNILERFSAQQFPDLHSELNLSSLELGDSALYFCASSVDGNTGELFFGEGSRLTVL.

The V and J genes are TRBV7-9 and TRBJ2-3; D not certain. Germline V gene lookup returns CDR1 SEHNR and CDR2 FQNEAQ (reference sequence). This CDR3 region has 14 residues. Trimming pared 3 bases from V and 1 base from J, leaving 8 bases between. The CDR3 nucleotides are TGTGCCAGCAGCTTGATCCGGGGCACAGATACGCAGTATTTT. Translation: CASSLIRGTDTQYF.

This chain uses TRBV4-1 with TRBJ2-5, with D tentatively TRBD2 (5 bases). The germline CDR1 and CDR2 sequences are MGHRA and YSYEKL. The CDR3 runs 15 residues. The V end lost 4 bases, the J end lost 4 bases, and 16 bases lay between the germline ends. CDR3 coding DNA: TGCGCCAGCAGCCTCGTCGAGGGCATCAGAGAGACCCAGTACTTC. It specifies CASSLVEGIRETQYF.

The chain has TRBV27 and TRBJ2-7; possible D gene TRBD2, 6 bases. This CDR3 region has 15 residues. Trimming pared 4 bases from V and 2 bases from J, leaving 15 bases between. The germline gives CDR1 MNHEY, CDR2 SMNVEV (reference sequence). Written as DNA, the CDR3 is TGTGCCAGCAGTTCATTAGCGGAGCCCACCTACGAGCAGTACTTC. This sequence encodes CASSSLAEPTYEQYF.

This chain links TRBV4-1 with TRBJ2-7, with 8 nucleotides matching TRBD1. The germline V gene has CDR1 MGHRA and CDR2 YSYEKL. Germline trimming cut 3 bases from V and 2 bases from J; bases unmatched to any gene: 6. The CDR3 is 15 amino acids. The CDR3 region has the DNA TGCGCCAGCAGCCAGGGCGGACAGGGAACCTACGAGCAGTACTTC. Translated: CASSQGGQGTYEQYF.

A note on this clone: Additional DNA sequences in this sample encode the identical CDR3. This chain uses TRBV6-5 with TRBJ1-6, with 8 bases aligning to TRBD1. The CDR3 is 16 residues long. With V trimmed by 2 bases and J by 7 bases, 7 bases remained unmatched. CDR1 and CDR2 from the germline V gene are MNHEY and SVGAGI. CDR3 nucleotide sequence: TGTGCCAGCAGTTACACGCAGGGGGCCGGGAATTCACCCCTCCACTTT. Translation: CASSYTQGAGNSPLHF.

The J gene is TRBJ2-3, the V gene TRBV6-5, with a possible D match to TRBD2 (5 bases). Germline-derived CDR1 and CDR2 are MNHEY and SVGAGI. Trimming took 5 bases from V and 0 from J, leaving 12 bases between them. There are 15 residues in the CDR3. CDR3 sequence reads: CASSPTRTSTDTQYF. CDR3 DNA sequence: TGTGCCAGCAGTCCTACTAGGACTAGCACAGATACGCAGTATTTT.

Of note for this clone: Other DNA sequences of this sample code for an identical CDR3. The CDR3 nucleotides read TGCGCCAGCAGCTATTCCGGGGGGTCTAATTCACCCCTCCACTTT. This translates into CASSYSGGSNSPLHF. The chain carries TRBV4-3 and TRBJ1-6; D possibly corresponds to TRBD1 (5 bases). The V end lost 5 bases, the J end lost 6 bases, and 14 bases lay between the germline ends. The length of the CDR3 is 15 residues. CDR1 is LGHNA, CDR2 YSLEER, per germline.

This chain joins TRBV5-6 and TRBJ1-6; 8 nucleotides match TRBD1. CDR1 SGHDT and CDR2 YYEEEE come from the germline V gene. After removal of 4 bases from V and 10 bases from J, the junction contained 13 bases not matched to a gene. The CDR3 covers 16 residues. The chain's CDR3 is CASSLDRGRDWSPLHF. As DNA, the CDR3 is TGTGCCAGCAGCCTCGACAGGGGCAGAGATTGGTCACCCCTCCACTTT.

The V gene is TRBV29-1, the J gene TRBJ2-7; TRBD2 aligns across 13 bases. The ends lost 6 bases at V and 7 bases at J; junction bases unmatched: 12. Germline V gives CDR1 SQVTM, CDR2 ANQGSEA. The CDR3 has 15 residues. The CDR3 DNA sequence: TGCAGCGTGGCTCCCAGACTAGCGGGAGGCGGTGAGCAGTACTTC. It is translated as CSVAPRLAGGGEQYF.

The chain combines TRBV15 with TRBJ1-5, with D possibly matching TRBD1 (5 bases). Germline values: CDR1 LNHNV, CDR2 YYDKDF (reference sequence). This CDR3 spans 15 amino acids. The V gene lost 1 base and the J gene lost 7 bases, with 14 bases spanning the gap. The CDR3 bases are TGTGCCACCAGCAGAGGGGGCCTTCAAGGACAGCCCCAGCATTTT. Translated, it gives CATSRGGLQGQPQHF.